This T cell receptor (beta chain) is from a study of tissue T cells after allogeneic stem cell transplantation. Enrolled prospectively were adult allogeneic hematopoietic cell transplant recipients whose graft-versus-host disease was steroid-refractory. Several lines of graft-versus-host disease therapy were given to all patients, all with gastrointestinal involvement. Findings and limits, study-wide: Sampling depth was limited, and the cohort was small and clinically varied.

Remarks on this clone: Its antigen is undetermined.

Sequencing used immunoSEQ multiplex PCR; TCRdb keeps in-frame clones, though not all of them. Among some 7,900 clones listed, 78% were seen once. CDR1 is SNHLY and CDR2 is FYNNEI in the germline V gene. This CDR3 contains 15 residues. V lost 7 bases, J lost 7 bases, and 19 bases lay in between. The source material was skin, sampled at autopsy. The sequence came from a male patient at least 60 years old with steroid-refractory graft-versus-host disease after an allogeneic stem cell transplant. T cells may partly derive from the graft donor. V is TRBV2 and J is TRBJ2-2; D is ambiguous. CDR3 in amino acids: CASTNNMGSYGELFF. In DNA, the CDR3 is TGTGCCAGCACAAATAATATGGGGTCTTACGGGGAGCTGTTTTTT.